This T cell receptor beta chain is drawn from a study of cytomegalovirus exposure and HLA in healthy donors. Across the study: Out of 150 million to 200 million T cells, an earlier analysis found over 100 million unique TCR beta sequences in total. Study observations and caveats: The investigators catalogued 164 TCR beta chains as cytomegalovirus-associated. Donors belonging to an Asian-associated ancestry cluster reportedly showed fewer N-insertions in productive TCRs than the roughly 700-donor mean, according to what a later analysis found.

Researchers ran the PCR with 60 Vbeta and 13 Jbeta primers. Here immunoSEQ multiplex PCR was the method, and the copy in TCRdb shows in-frame clones only, minus some. This table has some 110,000 clones, less than 85% appearing once. About this clone: What it binds is not known.

Those who donated were healthy bone marrow donors. V dropped 0 bases and J dropped 3 bases, with 14 bases sitting between them. The germline V gene encodes CDR1 SEHNR and CDR2 FQNEAQ (reference sequence). The CDR3 has 16 residues. The sequence was obtained from a man aged 55 to 69 in good health and CMV-seronegative. Sequencing was carried out using PBMCs. The chain uses TRBV7-9 and TRBJ1-1; D is ambiguous. CDR3 sequence: CASSLAPLEGYTEAFF. CDR3 in DNA: TGTGCCAGCAGCTTAGCCCCTTTGGAGGGCTACACTGAAGCTTTCTTT.